The present entry profiles one T cell receptor beta chain with its context. Clones were sequenced by immunoSEQ multiplex PCR, and TCRdb holds only the in-frame ones, with some missing. Here the sample spans fewer than 200,000 clones, more than 80% being singletons. These data come from a study of control samples from healthy donors and cancer patients. V gave up 2 bases and J gave up 0 bases, with 13 bases separating them. CDR3 size: 16 residues. Per the germline V gene, CDR1 is KGHSH and CDR2 is LQKENI. Sequenced: blood. The sequence was collected from a man aged 25 to 40 in good health. The chain has TRBV18 and TRBJ1-1; no reliable D call. CDR3 sequence (DNA): TGTGCCAGCTCACCATTTGTTCACAGAATGAACACTGAAGCTTTCTTT. Protein: CASSPFVHRMNTEAFF.